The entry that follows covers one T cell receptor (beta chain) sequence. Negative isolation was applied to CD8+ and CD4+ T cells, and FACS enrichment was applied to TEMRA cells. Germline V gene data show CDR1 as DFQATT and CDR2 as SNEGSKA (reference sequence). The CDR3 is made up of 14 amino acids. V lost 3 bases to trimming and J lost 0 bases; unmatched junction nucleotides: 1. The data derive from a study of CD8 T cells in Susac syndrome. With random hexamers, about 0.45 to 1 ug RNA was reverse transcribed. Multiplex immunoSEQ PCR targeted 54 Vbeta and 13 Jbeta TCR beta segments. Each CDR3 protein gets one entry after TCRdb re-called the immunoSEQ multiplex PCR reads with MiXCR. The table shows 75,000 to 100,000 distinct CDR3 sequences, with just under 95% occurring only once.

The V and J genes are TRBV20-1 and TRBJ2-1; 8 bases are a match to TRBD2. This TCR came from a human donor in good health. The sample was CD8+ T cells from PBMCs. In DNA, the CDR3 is TGCAGTGCTAGGGGACTAGTCTCCTACAATGAGCAGTTCTTC. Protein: CSARGLVSYNEQFF.